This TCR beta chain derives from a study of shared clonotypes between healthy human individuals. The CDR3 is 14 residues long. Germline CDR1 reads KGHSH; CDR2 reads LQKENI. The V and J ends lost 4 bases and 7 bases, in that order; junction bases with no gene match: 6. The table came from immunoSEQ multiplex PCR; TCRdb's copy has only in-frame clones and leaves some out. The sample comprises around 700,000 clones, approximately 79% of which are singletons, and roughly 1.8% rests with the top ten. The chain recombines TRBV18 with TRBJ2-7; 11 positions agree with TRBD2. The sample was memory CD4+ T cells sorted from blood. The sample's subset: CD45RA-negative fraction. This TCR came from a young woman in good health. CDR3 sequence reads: CASSLTSGKGEQYF. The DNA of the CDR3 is TGTGCCAGCTCACTGACTAGCGGGAAAGGGGAGCAGTACTTC.